The next 27 T cell receptor beta chains were all read from a single sample in a study of patients and donors after allogeneic stem cell transplantation (dated by TCRdb to the early 2020s). Library preparation used RT-PCR. The reads were generated on a NextSeq 550. The public reads were quality trimmed at Q25 with fastp and then assembled into clones with MiXCR by TCRdb, keeping productive beta chains. When rows share a CDR3 protein, they turn into one entry using the most common DNA and genes. The sample records about 230,000 distinct CDR3 sequences, 13% to 15% of which are singletons. Around a tenth of the sample goes to the ten largest clones. The sample taken for sequencing was blood, either unsorted or a sorted T cell fraction (not recorded which). The receptors stem from a human donor who was either an allogeneic HSCT recipient or a stem cell or donor lymphocyte infusion donor (not recorded which). It is not recorded whose cells these are; they may come from a transplant donor.

In its sample, this clonotype was seen a few times. The gene calls are TRBV9 and TRBJ1-3, with D unclear. This CDR3 contains 12 residues. CDR1 is SGDLS, CDR2 YYNGEE, per germline. Trimming shortened V by 3 bases and J by 4 bases, and 5 bases separated the two germline ends. As DNA, the CDR3 is TGTGCCAGCAGCGGAATCGGAAACACCATATATTTT. Protein sequence: CASSGIGNTIYF.

This chain links TRBV19 with TRBJ1-2; no definite D call. The ends were cut back, 8 bases at V and 0 bases at J, with 19 bases in the middle. The CDR3 runs 16 residues. Germline CDR1 and CDR2: LNHDA and SQIVND (reference sequence). The CDR3 DNA reads TGTGCCAGTGGTTCGTCCGGGCCAACAACTAACTATGGCTACACCTTC. This gives the protein CASGSSGPTTNYGYTF.

This sequence joins TRBV7-2 and TRBJ1-2, with D unclear. Between the trimmed V and J ends, which lost 3 bases and 4 bases, there was a span of 12 bases. Germline V gene lookup returns CDR1 SGHTA and CDR2 FQGNSA. This CDR3 contains 14 residues. CDR3 sequence: CASSFLEGRYGYTF. The DNA for the CDR3 is TGTGCCAGCAGCTTCCTAGAAGGTCGCTATGGCTACACCTTC.

This clonotype occurred many times. DNA for the CDR3: TGTGCCAGTAGTATGGGGACAGGGGTATACACTGAAGCTTTCTTT. Protein product: CASSMGTGVYTEAFF. This chain links TRBV19 with TRBJ1-1; TRBD1 aligns across 10 bases. CDR3 size: 15 residues. Germline CDR1 is LNHDA and CDR2 is SQIVND (reference sequence). Trimming at V came to 3 bases and at J to 3 bases, leaving 4 bases not matched to a gene.

The rearrangement links TRBV6-5 to TRBJ2-7; the match to TRBD1 covers 8 bases. The CDR3 consists of 14 residues. V dropped 4 bases and J dropped 2; count of bases not matched to a gene: 4. Germline lookup yields CDR1 MNHEY and CDR2 SVGAGI. The CDR3 here is CASSSLDRAYEQYF. CDR3 nucleotide sequence: TGTGCCAGCAGTTCCTTGGACAGGGCCTACGAGCAGTACTTC.

In this sample, this clonotype turned up a few times. The chain links TRBV15 to TRBJ2-1; D is possibly TRBD1 (5 bases). Trimming cost V 11 bases and J 3 bases, with 17 bases left between them. Germline CDR1 is LNHNV and CDR2 is YYDKDF (reference sequence). This CDR3 region has 14 residues. CDR3 nucleotide sequence: TGTGCCTCATGGGGCCTACCCCTCTACAATGAGCAGTTCTTC. This codes for CASWGLPLYNEQFF.

This clonotype was counted only a few times. The rearrangement uses TRBV6-1 and TRBJ1-6, with D possibly TRBD1 on 5 matching bases. Per germline, CDR1 MNHNS and CDR2 SASEGT. The germline V and J ends were trimmed by 6 bases and 0 bases, with 15 bases remaining between them. CDR3 length equals 17 residues. CDR3 coding DNA: TGTGCCAGCAGCGCTGGGACGGCGAGCTCCTATAATTCACCCCTCCACTTT. It yields the protein CASSAGTASSYNSPLHF.

The V call is TRBV18, the J call TRBJ2-3, with D unclear. Trimming took 6 bases from V and 2 from J, leaving 18 bases between them. The CDR3 loop spans 16 amino acids. From germline, CDR1 is KGHSH and CDR2 LQKENI. The CDR3 loop is CASSSTTAGPTDTQYF. In nucleotides, the CDR3 is TGTGCCAGCTCTTCCACAACGGCCGGGCCCACAGATACGCAGTATTTT. The full variable domain, in which reference TRBV18 and TRBJ2-3 provide the parts outside the CDR3, is NAGVMQNPRHLVRRRGQEARLRCSPMKGHSHVYWYRQLPEEGLKFMVYLQKENIIDESGMPKERFSAEFPKEGPSILRIQQVVRGDSAAYFCASSSTTAGPTDTQYFGPGTRLTVL.

This clonotype was observed many times. The rearrangement joins TRBV4-2 to TRBJ2-1; 9 bases agree with TRBD1. The CDR3 has 16 residues. CDR1 and CDR2 from the germline V gene are LGHNA and YNFKEQ. The V and J ends lost 0 bases and 7 bases, in that order; junction bases with no gene match: 7. The CDR3 reads CASSQDLTGGKNEQFF. DNA for the CDR3: TGTGCCAGCAGCCAAGATTTAACAGGGGGCAAGAATGAGCAGTTCTTC.

This clonotype occurred a few times. The V and J genes are TRBV20-1 and TRBJ1-5; D gene unclear. This CDR3 is built from 16 residues. Germline assignment: CDR1 DFQATT and CDR2 SNEGSKA (reference sequence). Trimming stripped 0 bases from V and 2 bases from J, with 14 bases between. The CDR3 here is CSARDQITWGNQPQHF. CDR3 nucleotide sequence: TGCAGTGCTAGAGATCAGATCACCTGGGGCAATCAGCCCCAGCATTTT.

The rearrangement joins TRBV6-2 or TRBV6-3 to TRBJ1-1; D possibly corresponds to TRBD1 (5 bases). The CDR3 spans 11 residues. V was shortened by 7 bases and J by 5 bases, with 8 bases between the two germline ends. Per germline, CDR1 MNHEY and CDR2 SVGEGT. The CDR3 is CASKGETEAFF. The CDR3 nucleotides are TGTGCCAGCAAAGGGGAGACTGAAGCTTTCTTT.

This clonotype was detected many times. The V call is TRBV5-1, the J call TRBJ1-2; D uncertain. The germline V gene has CDR1 SGHRS and CDR2 YFSETQ. Trimming removed 4 bases from V and 8 bases from J, with 12 bases in between. The CDR3 spans 12 residues. This CDR3 is CASSVNQWGYTF. The CDR3 DNA is TGCGCCAGCAGCGTTAACCAATGGGGCTACACCTTC.

The chain couples TRBV20-1 to TRBJ1-1, with D tentatively TRBD1 (6 bases). This CDR3 has 13 amino acids. Trimming stripped 5 bases from V and 1 base from J, with 11 bases between. Germline CDR1 DFQATT, CDR2 SNEGSKA (reference sequence). Here the CDR3 reads CSAGKDRNTEAFF. CDR3 nucleotides: TGCAGTGCTGGCAAGGACAGGAACACTGAAGCTTTCTTT.

The chain employs TRBV27 and TRBJ2-3, with 15 bases identical to TRBD2. The J segment lost 3 bases and the V segment lost 5 bases, leaving 3 bases of the junction unmatched. Per the germline V gene, CDR1 is MNHEY and CDR2 is SMNVEV (reference sequence). The CDR3 is 16 residues long. This chain's CDR3 is CASSPGLAGGTDTQYF. DNA for the CDR3: TGTGCCAGCAGTCCCGGACTAGCGGGAGGGACAGATACGCAGTATTTT.

This clonotype was seen only a few times. The J gene is TRBJ2-5, the V gene TRBV12-3 or TRBV12-4; tentative D call: TRBD2 (5 bases). V was cut by 2 bases and J by 7 bases, with 11 bases left in between. This CDR3 is 13 amino acids long. The DNA for the CDR3 is TGTGCCAGCAGTTTAAGTGAAAGCGGGACCCAGTACTTC. Protein product: CASSLSESGTQYF.

This clonotype was counted between two and nine times. The V and J genes are TRBV4-2 and TRBJ2-3; 12 positions agree with TRBD2. V gave up 4 bases and J gave up 4 bases; unmatched junction bases: 3. Germline values: CDR1 LGHNA, CDR2 YNFKEQ. This CDR3 has 15 amino acids. The CDR3 nucleotides are TGTGCCAGCAGCCCTAGCGGGAGGGCCCCAGATACGCAGTATTTT. Translating it yields CASSPSGRAPDTQYF.

The rearrangement links TRBV24-1 to TRBJ2-7; D gene uncertain. Looked up from germline, CDR1 is KGHDR and CDR2 is SFDVKD. The CDR3 runs to 12 residues. V was clipped by 3 bases and J by 0 bases, with 2 bases between them. CDR3 amino acids: CATSDISYEQYF. CDR3 DNA: TGTGCCACCAGTGATATCTCCTACGAGCAGTACTTC.

Many counts were recorded for this clonotype. The chain joins TRBV5-6 to TRBJ1-2; D gene unclear. The CDR3 length is 15 residues. Germline CDR1 reads SGHDT; CDR2 reads YYEEEE. V shed 2 bases and J shed 1 base, with 12 bases lying between them. The CDR3 here is CASSFFPRDNYGYTF. DNA of the CDR3: TGTGCCAGCAGCTTCTTCCCCCGAGATAACTATGGCTACACCTTC.

The chain is built from TRBV7-3 and TRBJ2-3, with D possibly TRBD2 on 5 matching bases. V was clipped by 6 bases and J by 2 bases, with 12 bases between them. CDR1 SGHTA and CDR2 FQGTGA come from the germline V gene. This CDR3 has 14 amino acids. The DNA of the CDR3 is TGTGCCAGCAGTCGTACGGGGTTCACAGATACGCAGTATTTT. Translated: CASSRTGFTDTQYF.

This clonotype was counted between two and nine times. The J gene is TRBJ2-6, the V gene TRBV7-9; tentative D call: TRBD1 (6 bases). The germline V gene has CDR1 SEHNR and CDR2 FQNEAQ (reference sequence). The CDR3 has 15 residues. The V end lost 0 bases, the J end lost 4 bases, and 7 bases lay between the germline ends. This chain's CDR3 is CASSLAGAGANVLTF. The CDR3 coding sequence is TGTGCCAGCAGCTTAGCGGGGGCCGGGGCCAACGTCCTGACTTTC.

V gene TRBV5-5 combines with J gene TRBJ1-2; D is perhaps TRBD1 (6 bases). There are 14 residues in the CDR3. V lost 3 bases and J lost 6, with 15 bases in between. The germline gives CDR1 SGHKS, CDR2 YYEKEE (reference sequence). CDR3 in amino acids: CASSYTGNFNGYTF. The CDR3 DNA reads as TGTGCCAGCAGCTACACAGGGAATTTCAATGGCTACACCTTC.

This rearrangement joins TRBV2 to TRBJ2-7, with a possible D match to TRBD2 (5 bases). The germline V and J ends were trimmed by 5 bases and 7 bases, with 12 bases remaining between them. The V gene's germline CDR1 is SNHLY and CDR2 FYNNEI. CDR3 length: 12 residues. Written as DNA, the CDR3 is TGTGCCAGCAGTCGGGATCGCTGGGAGCAGTACTTC. Translation gives CASSRDRWEQYF.

The chain employs TRBV6-1 and TRBJ2-3, with D possibly called TRBD1 or TRBD2 (5 bases each). Trimming removed 7 bases from V and 0 bases from J, with 11 bases in between. The CDR3 loop spans 14 amino acids. CDR1 is MNHNS and CDR2 is SASEGT in the germline V gene. This CDR3 is CASKRTLSTDTQYF. In nucleotides, the CDR3 is TGTGCCAGCAAGCGGACACTTAGCACAGATACGCAGTATTTT.

The rearrangement joins TRBV18 to TRBJ2-5; TRBD2 matches at 14 bases. This CDR3 comprises 14 residues. V gave up 5 bases and J gave up 5 bases; unmatched junction bases: 1. CDR1 is KGHSH, CDR2 LQKENI, per germline. CDR3 region: CASSGTSGSETQYF. In nucleotides, the CDR3 is TGTGCCAGCTCAGGGACTAGCGGGAGCGAGACCCAGTACTTC.

This clonotype was counted ten times or more. The chain couples TRBV2 to TRBJ2-2; 8 bases fit TRBD1. The ends lost 10 bases at V and 3 bases at J; junction bases unmatched: 7. Germline V gene data show CDR1 as SNHLY and CDR2 as FYNNEI. CDR3 length: 14 amino acids. The CDR3 sequence: CATKDRVDTGELFF. The CDR3 DNA reads as TGTGCCACGAAGGACAGGGTGGACACCGGGGAGCTGTTTTTT.

This clonotype was recorded a few times. The chain carries TRBV4-2 and TRBJ2-7, with 8 bases matching TRBD2. The CDR3 totals 15 residues. Per the germline V gene, CDR1 is LGHNA and CDR2 is YNFKEQ. V was clipped by 1 base and J by 0 bases; unmatched bases: 2. The CDR3 loop reads CASSQAGGASYEQYF. The CDR3, as DNA: TGTGCCAGCAGCCAAGCGGGGGGGGCCTCCTACGAGCAGTACTTC.

The chain carries TRBV24-1 and TRBJ1-1; D call uncertain. Trimming took 8 bases from V and 5 from J, leaving 14 bases between them. The V gene's germline CDR1 is KGHDR and CDR2 SFDVKD. The CDR3 is 13 amino acids. The CDR3 spells CATTTGSLTEAFF. CDR3 bases: TGTGCCACCACCACCGGCTCGCTTACTGAAGCTTTCTTT.